This T cell receptor (beta chain) was recovered during a study of shared clonotypes between healthy human individuals. Study context: Donors had three CD4 naive, three CD4 memory, two CD8 naive and one CD8 memory plate apiece.

Germline assignment: CDR1 SGHRS and CDR2 YFSETQ. The CDR3 loop spans 14 amino acids. The V end lost 0 bases, the J end lost 4 bases, and 7 bases lay between the germline ends. Nashville, Tennessee was home to all donors, who were Caucasian adults. TCRdb keeps only in-frame clones here, not all; method: immunoSEQ multiplex PCR. The data contain about 980,000 clones, over 60% of them singletons. Remarks on this clone: A far larger clone is only one base removed, so a read error is likely.

The chain is built from TRBV5-1 and TRBJ2-2, with D unclear. This TCR derives from a man between 18 and 29 years old in good health. The sequencing input was memory CD4+ T cells sorted from blood. As for subset: CD45RA-negative fraction. This CDR3 is CASSLERSTGELFF. CDR3 nucleotide sequence: TGCGCCAGCAGCTTGGAACGGAGCACCGGGGAGCTGTTTTTT.